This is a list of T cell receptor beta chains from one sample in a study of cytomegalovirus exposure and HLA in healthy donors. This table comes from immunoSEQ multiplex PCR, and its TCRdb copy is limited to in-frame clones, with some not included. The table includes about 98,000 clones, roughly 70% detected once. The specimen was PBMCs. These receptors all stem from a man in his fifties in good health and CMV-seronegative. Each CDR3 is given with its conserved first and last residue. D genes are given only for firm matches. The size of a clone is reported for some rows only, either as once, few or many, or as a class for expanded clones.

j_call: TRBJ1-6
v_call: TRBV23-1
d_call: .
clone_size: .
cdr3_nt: TGCGCCAGCAGTCAAAAAGGGATCCGCTTAGGGGCCACCAAGTATAATTCACCCCTCCACTTT
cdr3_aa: CASSQKGIRLGATKYNSPLHF

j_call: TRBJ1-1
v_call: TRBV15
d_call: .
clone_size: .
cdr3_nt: TGTGCCACCAGCAGAGCGACGGGATTGAACACTGAAGCTTTCTTT
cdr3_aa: CATSRATGLNTEAFF

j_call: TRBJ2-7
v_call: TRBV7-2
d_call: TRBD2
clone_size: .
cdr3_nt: TGTGCCAGCAGCTTAGGGCGGGGGGGGGACGAGCAGTACTTC
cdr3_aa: CASSLGRGGDEQYF

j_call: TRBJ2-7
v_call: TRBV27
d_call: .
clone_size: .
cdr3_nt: TGTGCCAGCAGTACCTCCTGGCGGTATTACGGTGGGGAGCAGTACTTC
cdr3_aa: CASSTSWRYYGGEQYF

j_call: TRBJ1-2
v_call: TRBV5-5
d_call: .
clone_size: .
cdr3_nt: TGTGCCAGCAGCCTCTACCAGGGAAACTATGGCTACACCTTC
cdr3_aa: CASSLYQGNYGYTF

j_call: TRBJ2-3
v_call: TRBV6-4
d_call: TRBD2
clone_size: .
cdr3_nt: TGTGCCAGCAGTGACTCTAGCGGGAGAGATACGCAGTATTTT
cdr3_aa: CASSDSSGRDTQYF

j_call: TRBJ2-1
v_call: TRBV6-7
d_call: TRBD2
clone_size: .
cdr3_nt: TGTGCCAGCAGTTACCGGAGCGGGAGGAGGTTCTCCTACAATGAGCAGTTCTTC
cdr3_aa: CASSYRSGRRFSYNEQFF

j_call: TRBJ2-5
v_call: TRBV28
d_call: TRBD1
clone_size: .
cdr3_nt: TGTGCCAGCAGTCGACAGGGGTCAGAGACCCAGTACTTC
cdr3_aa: CASSRQGSETQYF

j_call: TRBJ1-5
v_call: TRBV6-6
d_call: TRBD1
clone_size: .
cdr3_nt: TGTGCCAGCACCAACCCAGGACAGGGGAATCAGCCCCAGCATTTT
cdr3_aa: CASTNPGQGNQPQHF

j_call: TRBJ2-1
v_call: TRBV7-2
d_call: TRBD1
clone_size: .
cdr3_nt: TGTGCCAGCAGCTCCACGACAGGGTTCTCCTACAATGAGCAGTTCTTC
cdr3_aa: CASSSTTGFSYNEQFF

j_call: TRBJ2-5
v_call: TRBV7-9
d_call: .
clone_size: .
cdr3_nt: TGTTCCAGCAGCTCACGGGGACAATTCGATGGAGAGACCCAGTACTTC
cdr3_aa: CSSSSRGQFDGETQYF

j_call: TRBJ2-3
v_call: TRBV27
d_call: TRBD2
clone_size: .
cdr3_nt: TGTGCCAGCAATCCAGCGGGGGCCCCCGCAGATACGCAGTATTTT
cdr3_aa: CASNPAGAPADTQYF

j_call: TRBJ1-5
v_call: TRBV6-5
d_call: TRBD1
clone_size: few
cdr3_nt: TGTGCCAGCAGCCTTGACAGGGTAAGACAGCCCCAGCATTTT
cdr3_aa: CASSLDRVRQPQHF

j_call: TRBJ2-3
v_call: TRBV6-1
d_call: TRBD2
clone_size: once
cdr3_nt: TGTGCCAGTATAGCGGGATCTAGCACAGATACGCAGTATTTT
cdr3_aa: CASIAGSSTDTQYF

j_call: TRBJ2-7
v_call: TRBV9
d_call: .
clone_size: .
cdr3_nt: TGTGCCAGCAGTGCTCAGGGCTACGAGCAGTACTTC
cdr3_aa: CASSAQGYEQYF

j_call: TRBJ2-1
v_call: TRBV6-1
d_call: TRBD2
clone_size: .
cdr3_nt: TGTGCCAGCAGTGAAGCTGAGATTAGCGGGAGTGAGCAGTTCTTC
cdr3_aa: CASSEAEISGSEQFF

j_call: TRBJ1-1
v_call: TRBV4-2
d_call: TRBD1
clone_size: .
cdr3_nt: TGTGCCAGCAGCCAAGATACCGGGACAGGGGGAAGCACTGAAGCTTTCTTT
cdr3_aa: CASSQDTGTGGSTEAFF

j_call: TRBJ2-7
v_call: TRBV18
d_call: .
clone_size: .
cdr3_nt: TGTGCCAGCTCGCCCGGGTCTAGCTCCTACGAGCAGTACTTC
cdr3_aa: CASSPGSSSYEQYF

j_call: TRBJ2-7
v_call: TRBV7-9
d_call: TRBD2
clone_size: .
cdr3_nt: TGTGCCAGCACCCCCGGGGGGTCCTACGAGCAGTACTTC
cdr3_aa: CASTPGGSYEQYF

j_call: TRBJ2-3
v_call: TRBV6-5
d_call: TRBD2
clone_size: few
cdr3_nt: TGTGCCAGCAGTTCCCCCCTAGCGGGAGGCGGGGATACGCAGTATTTT
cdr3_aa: CASSSPLAGGGDTQYF

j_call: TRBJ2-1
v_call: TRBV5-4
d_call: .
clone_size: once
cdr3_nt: TGTGCCAGCAGCTTCTCAGGGAATGAGCAGTTCTTC
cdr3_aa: CASSFSGNEQFF

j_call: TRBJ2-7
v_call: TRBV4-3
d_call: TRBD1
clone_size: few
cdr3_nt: TGCGCCAGCAGCCCGGGGACAGGGTGGGGAAACGAGCAGTACTTC
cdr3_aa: CASSPGTGWGNEQYF

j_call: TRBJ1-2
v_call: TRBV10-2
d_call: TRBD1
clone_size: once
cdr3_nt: TGCGCCAGCAGTGAGTTTGTAGGGGGCTTAACCTATGGCTACACCTTC
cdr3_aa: CASSEFVGGLTYGYTF

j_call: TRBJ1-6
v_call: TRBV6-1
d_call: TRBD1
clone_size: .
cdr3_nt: TGTGCCAGCAGGGGACAGGGGGCAAATTCACCCCTCCACTTT
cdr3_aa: CASRGQGANSPLHF

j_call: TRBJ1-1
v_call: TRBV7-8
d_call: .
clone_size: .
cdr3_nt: TGTGCCAGCAGCTTATTCCAGGGGAACACTGAAGCTTTCTTT
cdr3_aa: CASSLFQGNTEAFF

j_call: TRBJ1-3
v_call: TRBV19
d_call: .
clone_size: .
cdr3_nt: TGTGCCGTCCTCGGCGGTTCCTCTGGAAACACCATATATTTT
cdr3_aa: CAVLGGSSGNTIYF

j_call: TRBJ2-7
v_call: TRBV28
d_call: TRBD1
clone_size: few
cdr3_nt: TGTGCCAGCAGTTCCAGGACAGGCGCCCCCTACGAGCAGTACTTC
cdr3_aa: CASSSRTGAPYEQYF

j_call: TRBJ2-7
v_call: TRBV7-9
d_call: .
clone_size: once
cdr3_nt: TGTGCCAGCACCTCCTGGGTGAGGGAGCAGTGCTTC
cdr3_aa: CASTSWVREQCF

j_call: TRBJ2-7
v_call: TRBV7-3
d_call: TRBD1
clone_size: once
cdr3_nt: TGTGCCAGCAGCTTAGACAGGGGTCGGGAGCAGTACTTC
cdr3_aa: CASSLDRGREQYF

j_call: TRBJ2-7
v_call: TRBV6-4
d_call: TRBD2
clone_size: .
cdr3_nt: TGTGCCAGCCGTACTAGCGGGGGCGTCGGGGAGCAGTACTTC
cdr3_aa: CASRTSGGVGEQYF

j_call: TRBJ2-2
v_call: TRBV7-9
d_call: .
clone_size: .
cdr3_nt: TGTGCCAGCAGCTCTGACAGGGGACTAGCAAGGGAGCTGTTTTTT
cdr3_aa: CASSSDRGLARELFF

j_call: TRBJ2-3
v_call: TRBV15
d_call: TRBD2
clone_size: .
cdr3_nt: TGTGCCACCAGCAGATCACGGACTAGCGGGAGAGCGGATACGCAGTATTTT
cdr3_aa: CATSRSRTSGRADTQYF

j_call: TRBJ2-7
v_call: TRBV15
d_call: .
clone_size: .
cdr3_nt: TGTGCCACCCAACGGGACACCTCCTACGAGCAGTACTTC
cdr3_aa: CATQRDTSYEQYF

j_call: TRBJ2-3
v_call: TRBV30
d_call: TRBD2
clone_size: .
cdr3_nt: TGTGCCTGGAGTGAGGGGACTAGCGGGAGGAATACAGATACGCAGTATTTT
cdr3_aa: CAWSEGTSGRNTDTQYF

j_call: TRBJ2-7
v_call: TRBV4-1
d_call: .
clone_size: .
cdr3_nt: TGCGCCAGCAGCCAAGGGCTAGACCCCTACGAGCAGTACTTC
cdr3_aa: CASSQGLDPYEQYF

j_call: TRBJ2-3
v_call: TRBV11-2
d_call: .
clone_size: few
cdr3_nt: TGTGCCAGCAGCTTAGACGGGAGCACAGATACGCAGTATTTT
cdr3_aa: CASSLDGSTDTQYF

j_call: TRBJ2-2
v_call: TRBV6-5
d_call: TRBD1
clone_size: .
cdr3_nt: TGTGCCAGCAGTCGGACAGGGGCCGGGGAGCTGTTTTTT
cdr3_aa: CASSRTGAGELFF

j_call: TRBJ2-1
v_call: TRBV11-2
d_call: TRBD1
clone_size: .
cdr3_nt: TGTGCCAGCAGCATACAGGGGGTCTCCTACAATGAGCAGTTCTTC
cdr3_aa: CASSIQGVSYNEQFF

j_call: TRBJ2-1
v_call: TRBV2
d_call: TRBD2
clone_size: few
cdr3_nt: TGTGCCATTAGAGACGGGACTAGCGGATACAATGAGCAGTTCTTC
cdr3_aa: CAIRDGTSGYNEQFF

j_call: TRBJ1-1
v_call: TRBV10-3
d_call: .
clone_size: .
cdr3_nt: TGTGCCATCAGTGATGTCCGGGGGAACACTGAAGCTTTCTTT
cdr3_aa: CAISDVRGNTEAFF

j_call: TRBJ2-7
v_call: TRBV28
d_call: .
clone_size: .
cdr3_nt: TGTGCCAGCAGCCGAATCTTCGGGTCCTACGAGCAGTACTTC
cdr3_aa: CASSRIFGSYEQYF

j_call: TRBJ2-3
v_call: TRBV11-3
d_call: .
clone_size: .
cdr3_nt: TGTGCCAGCAGCCTGGACGGACACACAGATACGCAGTATTTT
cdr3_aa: CASSLDGHTDTQYF

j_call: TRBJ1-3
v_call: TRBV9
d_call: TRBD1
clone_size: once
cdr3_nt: TGTGCCAGCAGCTTACGGACAGGGGCCCTCTCTGGAAACACCATATATTTT
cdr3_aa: CASSLRTGALSGNTIYF

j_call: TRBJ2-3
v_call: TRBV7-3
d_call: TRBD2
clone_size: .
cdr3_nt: TGTGCCAGCAGCACTAGCGGGAGCACAGATACGCAGTATTTT
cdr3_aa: CASSTSGSTDTQYF

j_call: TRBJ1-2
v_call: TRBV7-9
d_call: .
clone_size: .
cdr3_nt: TGTGCCAGCAGCCCAGCGGGAGGGGGTGGCTACACCTTC
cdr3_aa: CASSPAGGGGYTF

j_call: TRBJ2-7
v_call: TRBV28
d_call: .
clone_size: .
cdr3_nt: TGTGCCAGCGGGCGCCGAGGGTCGGGCTACGAGCAGTACTTC
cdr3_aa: CASGRRGSGYEQYF

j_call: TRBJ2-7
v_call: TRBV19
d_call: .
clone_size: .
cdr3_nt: TGTGCCAGTAGTATTAAAAGCCAGGGGTACGGCGAGCAGTACTTC
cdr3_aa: CASSIKSQGYGEQYF

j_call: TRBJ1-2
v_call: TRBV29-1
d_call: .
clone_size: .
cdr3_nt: TGCAGCGTTGAAGATTATGTCGACCCGGGTCGGTATGGCTACACCTTC
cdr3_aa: CSVEDYVDPGRYGYTF

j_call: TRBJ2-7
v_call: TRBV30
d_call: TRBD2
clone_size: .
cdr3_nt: TGTGCCTGGACTAGCGGGGGTCGCGAGCAGTACTTC
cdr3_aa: CAWTSGGREQYF

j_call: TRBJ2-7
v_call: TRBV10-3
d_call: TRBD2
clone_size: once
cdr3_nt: TGTGCCATTCGCCGGGGGGACGGAAGAACCTACGAGCAGTACTTC
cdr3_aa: CAIRRGDGRTYEQYF

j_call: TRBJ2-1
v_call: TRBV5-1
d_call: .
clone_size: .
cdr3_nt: TGCGCCAGCACAACAGGGTCCTACAATGAGCAGTTCTTC
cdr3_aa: CASTTGSYNEQFF

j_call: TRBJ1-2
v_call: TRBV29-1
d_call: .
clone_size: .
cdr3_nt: TGCAGCGTTACAAGCGTCTATGGCTACACCTTC
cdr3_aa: CSVTSVYGYTF

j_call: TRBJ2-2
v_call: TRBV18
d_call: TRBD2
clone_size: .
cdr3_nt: TGTGCCAGCTCACAACTAGCGGGCGTATTTAACACCGGGGAGCTGTTTTTT
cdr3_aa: CASSQLAGVFNTGELFF

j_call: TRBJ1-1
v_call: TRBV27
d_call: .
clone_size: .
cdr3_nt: TGTGCCAGTGGGCAGGAGGCCCGCATGAACACTGAAGCTTTCTTT
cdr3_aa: CASGQEARMNTEAFF